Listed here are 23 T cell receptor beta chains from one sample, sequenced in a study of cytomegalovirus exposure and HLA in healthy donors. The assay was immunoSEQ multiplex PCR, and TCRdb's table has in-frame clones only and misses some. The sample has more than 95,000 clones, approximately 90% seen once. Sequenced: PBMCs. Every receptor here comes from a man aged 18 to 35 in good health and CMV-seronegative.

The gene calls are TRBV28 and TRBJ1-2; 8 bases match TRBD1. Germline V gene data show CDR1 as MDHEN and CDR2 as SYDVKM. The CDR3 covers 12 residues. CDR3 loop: CAVGQGYYGYTF. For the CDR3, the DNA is TGTGCAGTTGGACAGGGTTATTATGGCTACACCTTC.

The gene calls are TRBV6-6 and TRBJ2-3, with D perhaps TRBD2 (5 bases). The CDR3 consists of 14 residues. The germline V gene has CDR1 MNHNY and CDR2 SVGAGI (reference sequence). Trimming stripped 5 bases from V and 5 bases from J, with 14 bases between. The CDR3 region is CASSTFYSGDTQYF. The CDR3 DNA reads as TGTGCCAGCAGTACGTTTTACAGCGGAGATACGCAGTATTTT.

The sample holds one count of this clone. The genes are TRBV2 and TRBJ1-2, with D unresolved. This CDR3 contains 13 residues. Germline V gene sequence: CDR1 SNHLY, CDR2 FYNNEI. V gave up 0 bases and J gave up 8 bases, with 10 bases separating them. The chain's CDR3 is CASSEADSGGYTF. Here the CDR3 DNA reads TGTGCCAGCAGTGAAGCGGACTCGGGAGGCTACACCTTC.

This CDR3 reads CASSLPQGASYNEQFF. CDR3 nucleotides: TGTGCCAGCAGCCTCCCTCAGGGGGCGTCCTACAATGAGCAGTTCTTC. The chain recombines TRBV7-6 with TRBJ2-1, with 8 bases aligning to TRBD1. CDR3 length: 16 residues. Germline trimming cut 5 bases from V and 1 base from J; bases unmatched to any gene: 7. In germline, CDR1 is SGHVS, CDR2 FNYEAQ.

CDR3: CASSPRRTSRYEQYF. As DNA, the CDR3 is TGTGCCAGCAGTCCAAGGCGGACTAGTCGGTACGAGCAGTACTTC. This chain uses TRBV27 with TRBJ2-7; 7 bases fit TRBD2. In germline, CDR1 is MNHEY, CDR2 SMNVEV (reference sequence). The junction had 11 bases not matched to a gene; V was cut back by 5 bases and J by 4 bases. The CDR3 spans 15 residues.

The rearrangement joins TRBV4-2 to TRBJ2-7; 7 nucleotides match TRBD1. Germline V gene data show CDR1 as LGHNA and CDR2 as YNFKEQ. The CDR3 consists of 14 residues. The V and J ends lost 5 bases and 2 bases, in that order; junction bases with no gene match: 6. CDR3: CASSSDRAAYEQYF. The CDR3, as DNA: TGTGCCAGCAGCAGCGACAGGGCAGCCTACGAGCAGTACTTC.

The CDR3 is CASSRMFSGANTEAFF. DNA for the CDR3: TGTGCCAGCAGTCGTATGTTTAGTGGGGCGAACACTGAAGCTTTCTTT. This chain connects TRBV27 to TRBJ1-1; a possible D gene is TRBD1 (5 bases). This CDR3 is 16 amino acids long. V shed 5 bases and J shed 1 base, with 17 bases lying between them. The germline CDR1 and CDR2 sequences are MNHEY and SMNVEV (reference sequence).

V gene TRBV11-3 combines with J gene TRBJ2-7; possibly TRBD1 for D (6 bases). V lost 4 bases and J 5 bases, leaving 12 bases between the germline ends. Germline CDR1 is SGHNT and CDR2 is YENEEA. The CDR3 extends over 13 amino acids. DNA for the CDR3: TGTGCCAGCAGCTCATACAGGGTCCACGAGCAGTACTTC. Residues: CASSSYRVHEQYF.

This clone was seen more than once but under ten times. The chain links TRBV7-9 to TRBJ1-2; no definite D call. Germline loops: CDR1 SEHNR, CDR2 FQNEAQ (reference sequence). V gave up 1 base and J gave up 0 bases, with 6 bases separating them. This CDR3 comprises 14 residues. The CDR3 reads CASSLGGSNYGYTF. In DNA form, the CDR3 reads TGTGCCAGCAGCTTAGGCGGATCTAACTATGGCTACACCTTC.

The CDR3 reads CASSQARDRGEKLFF. The CDR3 bases are TGCGCCAGCAGTCAGGCCAGGGACAGGGGTGAAAAACTGTTTTTT. V gene TRBV5-1 combines with J gene TRBJ1-4; 10 nucleotides match TRBD1. This CDR3 is 15 amino acids long. Germline-derived CDR1 and CDR2 are SGHRS and YFSETQ. V gave up 5 bases and J gave up 7 bases; unmatched junction bases: 8.

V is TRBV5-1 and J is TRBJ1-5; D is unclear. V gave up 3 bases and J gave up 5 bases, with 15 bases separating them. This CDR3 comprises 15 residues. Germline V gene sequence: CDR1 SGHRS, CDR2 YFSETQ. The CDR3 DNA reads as TGCGCCAGCAGCTGGAATGGGGAGAGGCATCAGCCCCAGCATTTT. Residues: CASSWNGERHQPQHF.

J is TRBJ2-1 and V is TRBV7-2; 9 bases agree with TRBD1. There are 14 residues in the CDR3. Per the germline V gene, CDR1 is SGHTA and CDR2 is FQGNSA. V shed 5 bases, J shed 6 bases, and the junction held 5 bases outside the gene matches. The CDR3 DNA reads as TGTGCCAGCAGCCTACGGGGACAGGGCAATGAGCAGTTCTTC. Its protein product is CASSLRGQGNEQFF.

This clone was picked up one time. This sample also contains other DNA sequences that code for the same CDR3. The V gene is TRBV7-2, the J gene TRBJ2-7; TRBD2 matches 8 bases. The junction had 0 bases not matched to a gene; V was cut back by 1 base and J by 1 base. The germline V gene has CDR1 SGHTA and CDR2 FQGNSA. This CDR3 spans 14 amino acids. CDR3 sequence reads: CASSLGGGSYEQYF. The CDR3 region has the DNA TGTGCCAGCAGCTTAGGCGGGGGGTCCTACGAGCAGTACTTC.

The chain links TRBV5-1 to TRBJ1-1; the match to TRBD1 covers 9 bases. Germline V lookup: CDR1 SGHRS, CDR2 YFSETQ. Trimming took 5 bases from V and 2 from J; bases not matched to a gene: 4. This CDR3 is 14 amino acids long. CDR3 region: CASRLGQGNTEAFF. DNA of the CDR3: TGCGCCAGCAGGCTGGGACAGGGAAACACTGAAGCTTTCTTT.

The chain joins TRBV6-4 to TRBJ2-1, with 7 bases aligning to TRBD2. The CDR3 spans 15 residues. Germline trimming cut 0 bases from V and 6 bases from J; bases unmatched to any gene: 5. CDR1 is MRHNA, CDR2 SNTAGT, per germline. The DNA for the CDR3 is TGTGCCAGCAGTGACTCTGGACTAGTTTCCAATGAGCAGTTCTTC. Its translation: CASSDSGLVSNEQFF.

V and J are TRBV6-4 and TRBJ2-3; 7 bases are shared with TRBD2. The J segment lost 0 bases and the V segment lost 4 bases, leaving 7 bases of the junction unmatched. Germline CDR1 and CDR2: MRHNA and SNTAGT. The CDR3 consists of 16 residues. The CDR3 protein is CASSGLAETSTDTQYF. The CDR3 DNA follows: TGTGCCAGCAGTGGGCTAGCGGAAACTAGCACAGATACGCAGTATTTT.

Here the CDR3 DNA reads TGTGCCAGCAGTACGGACCGGGGCACTGAAGCTTTCTTT. This translates into CASSTDRGTEAFF. The chain uses TRBV6-5 and TRBJ1-1, with D unclear. The V end was cut by 5 bases, the J end by 4 bases, with 11 bases between. This CDR3 comprises 13 residues. The germline V gene has CDR1 MNHEY and CDR2 SVGAGI.

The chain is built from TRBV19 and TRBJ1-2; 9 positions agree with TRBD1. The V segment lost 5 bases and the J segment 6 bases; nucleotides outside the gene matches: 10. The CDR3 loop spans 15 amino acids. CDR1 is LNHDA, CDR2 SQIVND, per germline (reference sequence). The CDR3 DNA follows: TGTGCCAGTAGTTTAACACAGGGGGCGGCGAATGGCTACACCTTC. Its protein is CASSLTQGAANGYTF. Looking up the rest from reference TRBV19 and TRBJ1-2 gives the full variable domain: DGGITQSPKYLFRKEGQNVTLSCEQNLNHDAMYWYRQDPGQGLRLIYYSQIVNDFQKGDIAEGYSVSREKKESFPLTVTSAQKNPTAFYLCASSLTQGAANGYTFGSGTRLTVV.

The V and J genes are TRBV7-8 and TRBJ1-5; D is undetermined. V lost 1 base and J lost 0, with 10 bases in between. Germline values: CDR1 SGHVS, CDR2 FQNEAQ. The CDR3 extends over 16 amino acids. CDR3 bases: TGTGCCAGCAGCTTAGGGGCAGTAAGTAGCAATCAGCCCCAGCATTTT. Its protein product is CASSLGAVSSNQPQHF.

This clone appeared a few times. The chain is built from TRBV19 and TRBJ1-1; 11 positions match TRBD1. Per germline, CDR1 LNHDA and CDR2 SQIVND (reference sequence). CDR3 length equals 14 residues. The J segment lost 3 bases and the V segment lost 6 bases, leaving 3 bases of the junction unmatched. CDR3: CASRDRGRYTEAFF. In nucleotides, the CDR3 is TGTGCCAGTAGGGACAGGGGGCGATACACTGAAGCTTTCTTT.

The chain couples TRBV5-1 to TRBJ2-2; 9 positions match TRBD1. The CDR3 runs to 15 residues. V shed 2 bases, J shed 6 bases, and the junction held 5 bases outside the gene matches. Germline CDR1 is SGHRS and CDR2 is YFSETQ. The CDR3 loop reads CASSFRDRVPGELFF. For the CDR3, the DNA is TGCGCCAGCAGCTTCCGGGACAGGGTCCCCGGGGAGCTGTTTTTT.

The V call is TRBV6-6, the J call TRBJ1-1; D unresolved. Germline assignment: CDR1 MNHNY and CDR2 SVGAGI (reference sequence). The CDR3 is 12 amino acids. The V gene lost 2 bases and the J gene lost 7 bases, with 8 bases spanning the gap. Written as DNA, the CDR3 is TGTGCCAGCAGTTACCGCGGCTATGAAGCTTTCTTT. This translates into CASSYRGYEAFF.

CDR3 in DNA: TGCGCCAGCAGCCAAGATTCTGGGGGCCGACAGGGCGTCTATGGCTACACCTTC. This encodes CASSQDSGGRQGVYGYTF. V and J are TRBV4-1 and TRBJ1-2; TRBD1 agrees at 7 bases. CDR1 is MGHRA, CDR2 YSYEKL, per germline. The CDR3 has 18 residues. V shed 0 bases and J 4 bases; nucleotides not matched to a gene: 14.